The 26 T cell receptor beta chains presented below share a single source sample, sequenced in a study of neurological immune-mediated disorders. Each CDR3 protein gets one entry after TCRdb re-called the 5' RACE reads with MiXCR. This sample has approximately 48,000 distinct CDR3 sequences, with roughly an eighth found just once. Noted time point: longitudinal time-point 3. Sequencing used PBMCs. The receptors stem from a male donor with HTLV-1-associated myelopathy (HAM/TSP).

This clonotype was recorded many times. The CDR3 sequence: CASSYGQGGADTEAFF. CDR3 in DNA: TGTGCCAGCAGTTATGGACAGGGCGGGGCGGACACTGAAGCTTTCTTT. The V and J genes are TRBV28 and TRBJ1-1; 8 bases map to TRBD1. Germline CDR1 MDHEN, CDR2 SYDVKM. V lost 4 bases to trimming and J lost 3 bases; unmatched junction nucleotides: 10. This CDR3 is built from 16 residues.

There are many counts of this clonotype. The CDR3 loop is CASSTWGFNYEQYF. In DNA form, the CDR3 reads TGTGCCAGCTCTACATGGGGGTTTAACTACGAGCAGTACTTC. The gene calls are TRBV27 and TRBJ2-7; either TRBD1 or TRBD2 may fit D (5 bases each). Trimming removed 8 bases from V and 3 bases from J, with 17 bases in between. The CDR3 runs to 14 residues. In germline, CDR1 is MNHEY, CDR2 SMNVEV (reference sequence).

This clonotype was recorded at least ten times. J is TRBJ2-1 and V is TRBV18, with D possibly matching TRBD1 (6 bases). The V gene's germline CDR1 is KGHSH and CDR2 LQKENI. With 0 bases removed from V and 7 bases from J, the gap between germline ends came to 7 bases. The CDR3 consists of 13 residues. CDR3 coding DNA: TGTGCCAGCTCACCACCGGGACAAAATGAGCAGTTCTTC. This translates into CASSPPGQNEQFF. Combining the CDR3 with reference TRBV18 and TRBJ2-1 gives the whole variable domain NAGVMQNPRHLVRRRGQEARLRCSPMKGHSHVYWYRQLPEEGLKFMVYLQKENIIDESGMPKERFSAEFPKEGPSILRIQQVVRGDSAAYFCASSPPGQNEQFFGPGTRLTVL.

This clonotype was picked up many times. The chain uses TRBV6-2 or TRBV6-3 and TRBJ2-5; D remains ambiguous. V was clipped by 0 bases and J by 2 bases, with 16 bases between them. Germline V lookup: CDR1 MNHEY, CDR2 SVGEGT. The CDR3 has 17 residues. The CDR3, as DNA: TGTGCCAGCAGTTACTCGAATGACTTCGCCAGTCAAGAGACCCAGTACTTC. Its protein is CASSYSNDFASQETQYF.

This clonotype appeared many times. DNA of the CDR3: TGTGCCAGCAGTTTCATTAGACAGGTGGATTATTCACCCCTCCACTTT. Amino acids: CASSFIRQVDYSPLHF. The chain is built from TRBV6-5 and TRBJ1-6, with a tentative D call TRBD1 (6 bases). Germline V gene data show CDR1 as MNHEY and CDR2 as SVGAGI. The CDR3 totals 16 residues. Trimming took 4 bases from V and 8 from J, leaving 18 bases between them.

The chain is built from TRBV12-2 and TRBJ1-5; TRBD1 was called by the table and not checked on the DNA. TRBV12-2 is a pseudogene locus. This CDR3 is 19 amino acids long. The CDR3 here is CASRLPQGVEGATGQPQHF. CDR3 DNA sequence: TGTGCAAGTCGCCTCCCTCAAGGGGTTGAGGGGGCGACGGGGCAGCCCCAGCATTTT.

This clonotype has a count of ten or more. The chain recombines TRBV12-3 or TRBV12-4 with TRBJ1-6; the D is unclear. Trimming pared 11 bases from V and 2 bases from J, leaving 13 bases between. This CDR3 is 14 amino acids long. Here the CDR3 DNA reads TGTGCCTGCCTCAGGAAAACCTATAATTCACCCCTCCACTTT. Translating it yields CACLRKTYNSPLHF.

This clonotype occurred many times. The rearrangement uses TRBV9 and TRBJ1-1; 8 bases map to TRBD1. CDR1 and CDR2 (germline): SGDLS, YYNGEE. Unmatched junction bases numbered 12, after V lost 0 bases and J lost 5 bases. The CDR3 sequence is 17 residues long. CDR3 sequence: CASSVGQGANLGTEAFF. The CDR3 bases are TGTGCCAGCAGCGTAGGGCAGGGGGCAAACTTGGGAACTGAAGCTTTCTTT.

This clonotype was counted ten times or more. The chain recombines TRBV5-1 with TRBJ2-5, with 13 bases matching TRBD2. J lost 4 bases, V lost 3 bases, and 9 bases had no gene match. The CDR3 runs 17 residues. Looked up from germline, CDR1 is SGHRS and CDR2 is YFSETQ. DNA for the CDR3: TGCGCCAGCAGCTCTGCACTACTAGCGGGGGGGAGAGAGACCCAGTACTTC. Translation gives CASSSALLAGGRETQYF. The full variable domain, its missing parts supplied by reference TRBV5-1 and TRBJ2-5, is KAGVTQTPRYLIKTRGQQVTLSCSPISGHRSVSWYQQTPGQGLQFLFEYFSETQRNKGNFPGRFSGRQFSNSRSEMNVSTLELGDSALYLCASSSALLAGGRETQYFGPGTRLLVL.

The chain employs TRBV25-1 and TRBJ1-5, with D unclear. The V gene's germline CDR1 is MGHDK and CDR2 SYGVNS. V lost 8 bases, J lost 5 bases, and 16 bases lay in between. The CDR3 spans 14 residues. The CDR3 DNA reads TGTGCCAGCGGGAATATTGGGGAATATCAGCCCCAGCATTTT. Protein sequence: CASGNIGEYQPQHF.

This clonotype was found many times. The chain carries TRBV7-2 and TRBJ1-3, with D unclear. The length of the CDR3 is 15 residues. Germline V gene sequence: CDR1 SGHTA, CDR2 FQGNSA. Deletions cut 0 bases from V and 3 bases from J, with 9 bases between. CDR3 amino acids: CASSLARSVGNTIYF. DNA for the CDR3: TGTGCCAGCAGCTTAGCGCGATCGGTTGGAAACACCATATATTTT. Full variable domain (missing parts from reference TRBV7-2 and TRBJ1-3): GAGVSQSPSNKVTEKGKDVELRCDPISGHTALYWYRQSLGQGLEFLIYFQGNSAPDKSGLPSDRFSAERTGGSVSTLTIQRTQQEDSAVYLCASSLARSVGNTIYFGEGSWLTVV.

This clonotype was recorded at least ten times. An end of the junction does not agree with germline; a read error may underlie this. The DNA for the CDR3 is TGTGCCAGCGGTTTGGCAGATACGCAGTATTTT. Protein: CASGLADTQYF. The J gene is TRBJ2-3, the V gene TRBV12-3 or TRBV12-4; no definite D call. This CDR3 has 11 amino acids.

This clonotype has ten or more counts. The V gene is TRBV5-6, the J gene TRBJ2-3, with 7 positions matching TRBD1. V gave up 9 bases and J gave up 2 bases; unmatched junction bases: 6. The CDR3 length is 13 residues. The germline CDR1 and CDR2 sequences are SGHDT and YYEEEE. CDR3 nucleotides: TGTGCCACCCGGGACAGAAACACAGATACGCAGTATTTT. Encoded protein: CATRDRNTDTQYF.

V and J are TRBV20-1 and TRBJ1-1, with D possibly matching TRBD1 (6 bases). V was shortened by 7 bases and J by 7 bases, with 16 bases between the two germline ends. CDR3 size: 12 residues. CDR1 is DFQATT, CDR2 SNEGSKA, per germline (reference sequence). CDR3 protein: CSGLSRGGEAFF. In nucleotides, the CDR3 is TGCAGTGGACTCTCAAGGGGGGGTGAAGCTTTCTTT.

About this clonotype itself: This sequence may be a read error, since a much larger clone differs from it by one base. The chain couples TRBV19 to TRBJ1-5; D is perhaps TRBD1 (5 bases). Between the trimmed V and J ends, which lost 5 bases and 3 bases, there was a span of 11 bases. This CDR3 spans 14 amino acids. Germline CDR1 LNHDA, CDR2 SQIVND (reference sequence). The CDR3, as DNA: TGTGCCAGTAGTGCGACAGCCCCCAATCAGCCCCAGCATTTT. This translates into CASSATAPNQPQHF.

This clonotype was observed many times. This chain uses TRBV6-2 or TRBV6-3 with TRBJ2-1; TRBD1 might be the D (6 bases). The CDR3 covers 15 residues. Between the trimmed V and J ends, which lost 5 bases and 6 bases, there was a span of 17 bases. Germline CDR1 is MNHEY and CDR2 is SVGEGT. The CDR3: CASSPGQTRTNEQFF. The CDR3 DNA is TGTGCCAGCAGTCCCGGACAGACCCGCACCAATGAGCAGTTCTTC.

This clonotype was recorded many times. The chain joins TRBV28 to TRBJ2-5, with 7 bases lining up with TRBD1. CDR1 MDHEN and CDR2 SYDVKM come from the germline V gene. The CDR3 covers 12 residues. With V trimmed by 7 bases and J by 5 bases, 4 bases remained unmatched. The DNA of the CDR3 is TGTGCCAGCAAGGGGGCGTGGGAGACCCAGTACTTC. This sequence encodes CASKGAWETQYF.

In its sample, this clonotype was seen many times. This sequence joins TRBV20-1 and TRBJ2-7, with D possibly being TRBD1 or TRBD2 (5 bases each). CDR1 and CDR2 from the germline V gene are DFQATT and SNEGSKA (reference sequence). Trimming took 3 bases from V and 0 from J, leaving 9 bases between them. The CDR3 is 13 residues long. CDR3 residues: CSARAGTSYEQYF. The CDR3, as DNA: TGCAGTGCTAGGGCTGGGACCTCCTACGAGCAGTACTTC.

This clonotype has at least ten counts. This chain links TRBV11-3 with TRBJ1-1; D uncertain. The CDR3 totals 16 residues. The germline gives CDR1 SGHNT, CDR2 YENEEA. V lost 5 bases and J 11 bases, leaving 27 bases between the germline ends. CDR3 loop: CASSPNGPGSSSQAFF. CDR3 in DNA: TGTGCCAGCAGCCCTAACGGACCTGGCTCCTCTTCTCAGGCTTTCTTT. The whole variable domain, filled in from reference TRBV11-3 and TRBJ1-1, reads EAGVVQSPRYKIIEKKQPVAFWCNPISGHNTLYWYLQNLGQGPELLIRYENEEAVDDSQLPKDRFSAERLKGVDSTLKIQPAELGDSAVYLCASSPNGPGSSSQAFFGQGTRLTVV.

This clonotype has at least ten counts. The chain couples TRBV6-2 or TRBV6-3 to TRBJ2-7, with 9 bases that match TRBD1. Germline CDR1 MNHEY, CDR2 SVGEGT. The CDR3 has 14 residues. With 6 bases clipped from V and 2 bases from J, the junction kept 5 bases outside the gene matches. The CDR3 coding sequence is TGTGCCAGCAGCCCAACAGGGGGCCCCTACGAGCAGTACTTC. Protein sequence: CASSPTGGPYEQYF.

In this sample, this clonotype turned up many times. V is TRBV24-1 and J is TRBJ1-5; the match to TRBD1 covers 7 bases. Germline CDR1 and CDR2: KGHDR and SFDVKD. This CDR3 is 18 amino acids long. The trim removed 1 base at V and 3 bases at J, leaving 11 bases unmatched. The CDR3 nucleotides are TGTGCCACCAGTGATTTAACTTCGACAGGGTCTGACAATCAGCCCCAGCATTTT. It is translated as CATSDLTSTGSDNQPQHF.

In its sample, this clonotype was seen many times. This sequence joins TRBV5-1 and TRBJ1-6; TRBD1 is a possible D gene (6 bases). This CDR3 comprises 16 residues. Trimming took 1 base from V and 7 from J, leaving 15 bases between them. The germline CDR1 and CDR2 sequences are SGHRS and YFSETQ. The CDR3, as DNA: TGCGCCAGCAGCTTGTTTGGGGACCAGGGGAATTCACCCCTCCACTTT. This encodes CASSLFGDQGNSPLHF.

Ten or more counts support this clonotype. The chain links TRBV5-1 to TRBJ2-3; no firm D call. The germline gives CDR1 SGHRS, CDR2 YFSETQ. This CDR3 spans 16 amino acids. V lost 0 bases and J 3 bases, leaving 14 bases between the germline ends. CDR3: CASSLAHGPKTDTQYF. The CDR3 DNA sequence: TGCGCCAGCAGCTTGGCCCACGGACCAAAGACAGATACGCAGTATTTT.

This clonotype occurred many times. The gene calls are TRBV27 and TRBJ1-1; D is unclear. Per germline, CDR1 MNHEY and CDR2 SMNVEV (reference sequence). The CDR3 has 16 residues. V lost 2 bases and J lost 3, with 16 bases in between. CDR3 amino acids: CASSLGGSAQYTEAFF. Here the CDR3 DNA reads TGTGCCAGCAGTTTAGGAGGAAGCGCCCAATACACTGAAGCTTTCTTT.

This clonotype was recorded many times. The chain uses TRBV5-6 and TRBJ2-2, with 8 bases that match TRBD1. V trimming: 4 bases; J trimming: 1 base; junction bases outside the gene matches: 6. The CDR3 length is 16 residues. Germline CDR1 SGHDT, CDR2 YYEEEE. The CDR3 DNA reads TGTGCCAGCAGCGGCGGACAGGGCCAGAACACCGGGGAGCTGTTTTTT. Its protein product is CASSGGQGQNTGELFF.

The sample holds many counts of this clonotype. The chain combines TRBV20-1 with TRBJ2-5; 7 nucleotides line up with TRBD1. The CDR3 loop spans 12 amino acids. The junction had 8 bases not matched to a gene; V was cut back by 6 bases and J by 7 bases. The germline CDR1 and CDR2 sequences are DFQATT and SNEGSKA (reference sequence). CDR3 in amino acids: CSALSGGRTQYF. The CDR3 region has the DNA TGCAGTGCACTCTCAGGGGGTCGGACCCAGTACTTC.